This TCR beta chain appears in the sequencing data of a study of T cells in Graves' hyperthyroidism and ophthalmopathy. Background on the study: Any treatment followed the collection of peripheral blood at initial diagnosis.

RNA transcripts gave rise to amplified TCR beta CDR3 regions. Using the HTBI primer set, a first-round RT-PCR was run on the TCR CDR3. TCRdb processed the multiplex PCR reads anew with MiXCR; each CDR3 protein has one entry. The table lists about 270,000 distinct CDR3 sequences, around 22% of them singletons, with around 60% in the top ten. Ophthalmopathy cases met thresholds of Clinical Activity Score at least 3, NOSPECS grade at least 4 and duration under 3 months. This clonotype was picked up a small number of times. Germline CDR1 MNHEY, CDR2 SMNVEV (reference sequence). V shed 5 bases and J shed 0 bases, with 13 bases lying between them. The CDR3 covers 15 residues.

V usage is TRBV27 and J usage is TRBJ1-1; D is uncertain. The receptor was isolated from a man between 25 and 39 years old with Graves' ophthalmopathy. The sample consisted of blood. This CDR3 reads CASSPISGMNTEAFF. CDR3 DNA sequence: TGTGCCAGCAGTCCTATTAGTGGAATGAACACTGAAGCTTTCTTT.